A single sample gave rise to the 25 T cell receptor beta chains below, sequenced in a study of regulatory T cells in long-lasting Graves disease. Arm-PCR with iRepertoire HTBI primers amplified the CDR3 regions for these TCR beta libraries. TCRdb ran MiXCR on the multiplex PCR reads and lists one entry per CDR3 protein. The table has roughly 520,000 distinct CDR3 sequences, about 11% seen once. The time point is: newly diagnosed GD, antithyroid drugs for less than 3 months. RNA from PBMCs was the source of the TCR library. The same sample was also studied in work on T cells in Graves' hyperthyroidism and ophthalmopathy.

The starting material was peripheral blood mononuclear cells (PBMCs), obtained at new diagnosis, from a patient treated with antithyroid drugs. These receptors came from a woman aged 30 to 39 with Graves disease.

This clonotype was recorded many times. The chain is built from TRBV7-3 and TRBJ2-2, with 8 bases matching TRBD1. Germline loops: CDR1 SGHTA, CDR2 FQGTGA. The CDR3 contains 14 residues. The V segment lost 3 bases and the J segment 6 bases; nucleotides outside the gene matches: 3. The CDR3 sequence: CASSLTGDAGELFF. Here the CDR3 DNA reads TGTGCCAGCAGCTTGACAGGGGATGCCGGGGAGCTGTTTTTT.

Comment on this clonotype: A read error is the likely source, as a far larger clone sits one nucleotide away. CDR3 DNA: TGTGCCAGCAGGGGACGGGGGAACACTGAAGCTTTCTTT. It yields the protein CASRGRGNTEAFF. The rearrangement uses TRBV3-1 and TRBJ1-1; maybe TRBD1 (5 bases). V lost 6 bases and J lost 1, with 9 bases in between. The V gene's germline CDR1 is LGHDT and CDR2 YNNKEL (reference sequence). This CDR3 spans 13 amino acids.

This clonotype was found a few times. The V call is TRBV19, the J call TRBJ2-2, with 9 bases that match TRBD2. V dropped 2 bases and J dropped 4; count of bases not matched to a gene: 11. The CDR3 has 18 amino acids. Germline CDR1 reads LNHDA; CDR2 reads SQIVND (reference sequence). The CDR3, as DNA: TGTGCCAGTAGTATACATCTAGCGGGGCGACGGGGCACCGGGGAGCTGTTTTTT. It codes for CASSIHLAGRRGTGELFF.

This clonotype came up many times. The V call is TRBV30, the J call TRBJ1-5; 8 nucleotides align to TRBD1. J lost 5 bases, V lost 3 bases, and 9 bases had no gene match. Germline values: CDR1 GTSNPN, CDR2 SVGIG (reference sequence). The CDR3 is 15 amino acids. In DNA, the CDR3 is TGTGCCTGGAGCAGGGGGCAGATTGGGTATCAGCCCCAGCATTTT. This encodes CAWSRGQIGYQPQHF.

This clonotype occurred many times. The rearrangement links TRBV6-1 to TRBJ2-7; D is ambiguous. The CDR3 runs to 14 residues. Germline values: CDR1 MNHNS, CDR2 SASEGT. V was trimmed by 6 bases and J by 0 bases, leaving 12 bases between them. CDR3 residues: CASSHGEISYEQYF. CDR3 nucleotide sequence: TGTGCCAGCAGCCACGGTGAGATCTCCTACGAGCAGTACTTC.

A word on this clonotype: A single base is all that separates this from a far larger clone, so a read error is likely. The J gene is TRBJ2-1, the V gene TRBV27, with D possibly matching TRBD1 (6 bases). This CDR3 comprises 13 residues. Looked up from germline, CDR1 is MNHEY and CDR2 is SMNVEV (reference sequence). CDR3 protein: CASNRDTLNKQFF. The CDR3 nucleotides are TGTGCCAGCAACCGGGACACCCTCAATAAGCAGTTCTTC.

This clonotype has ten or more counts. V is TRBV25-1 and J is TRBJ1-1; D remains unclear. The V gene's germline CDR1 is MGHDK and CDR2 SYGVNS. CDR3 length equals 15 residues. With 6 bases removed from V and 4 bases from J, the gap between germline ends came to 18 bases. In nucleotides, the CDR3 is TGTGCCAGCAGCGCCCCAAACAGAGTTAGCACTGAAGCTTTCTTT. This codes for CASSAPNRVSTEAFF.

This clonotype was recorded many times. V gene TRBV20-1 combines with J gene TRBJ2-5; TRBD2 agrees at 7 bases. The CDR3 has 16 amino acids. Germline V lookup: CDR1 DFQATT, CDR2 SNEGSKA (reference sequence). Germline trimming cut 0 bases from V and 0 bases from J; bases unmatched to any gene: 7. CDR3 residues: CSARDVASGDQETQYF. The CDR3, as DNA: TGCAGTGCTAGAGATGTGGCTAGCGGAGACCAAGAGACCCAGTACTTC.

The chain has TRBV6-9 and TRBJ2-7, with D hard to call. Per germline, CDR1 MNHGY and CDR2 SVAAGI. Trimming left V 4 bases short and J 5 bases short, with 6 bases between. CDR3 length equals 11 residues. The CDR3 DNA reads TGTGCCAGCAGTTGGGCCGACGAGCAGTACTTC. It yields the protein CASSWADEQYF.

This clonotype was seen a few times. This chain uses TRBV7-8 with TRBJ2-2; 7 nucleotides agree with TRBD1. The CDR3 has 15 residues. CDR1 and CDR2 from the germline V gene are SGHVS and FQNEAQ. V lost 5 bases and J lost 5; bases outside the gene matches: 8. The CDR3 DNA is TGTGCCAGCAGCGCGAACAGGGGTCGAACCGGGGAGCTGTTTTTT. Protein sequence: CASSANRGRTGELFF.

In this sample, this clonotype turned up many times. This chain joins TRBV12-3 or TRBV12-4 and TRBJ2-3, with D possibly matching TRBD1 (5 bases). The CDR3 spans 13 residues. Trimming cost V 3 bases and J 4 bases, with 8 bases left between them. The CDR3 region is CASSLAGSDTQYF. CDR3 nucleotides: TGTGCCAGCAGTTTGGCAGGGTCAGATACGCAGTATTTT.

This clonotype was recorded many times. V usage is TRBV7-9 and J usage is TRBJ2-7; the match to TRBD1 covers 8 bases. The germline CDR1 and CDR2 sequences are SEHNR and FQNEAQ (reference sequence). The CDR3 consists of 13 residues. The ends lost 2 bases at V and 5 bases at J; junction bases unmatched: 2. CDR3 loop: CASSLWTGNEQYF. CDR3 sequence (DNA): TGTGCCAGCAGCTTATGGACAGGGAACGAGCAGTACTTC.

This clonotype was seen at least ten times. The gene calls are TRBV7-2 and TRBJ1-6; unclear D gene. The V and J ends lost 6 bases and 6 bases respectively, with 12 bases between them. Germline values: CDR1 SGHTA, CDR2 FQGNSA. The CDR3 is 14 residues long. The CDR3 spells CASRPGRLNSPLHF. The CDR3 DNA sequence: TGTGCCAGCAGACCCGGACGGCTTAATTCACCCCTCCACTTT.

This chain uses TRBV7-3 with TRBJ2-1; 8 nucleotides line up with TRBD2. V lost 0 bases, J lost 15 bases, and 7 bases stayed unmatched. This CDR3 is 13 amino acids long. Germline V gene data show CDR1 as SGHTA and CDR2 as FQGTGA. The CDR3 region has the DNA TGTGCCAGCAGCTTAACCCGGGAGGGGAGTCCGTTCTTC. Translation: CASSLTREGSPFF.

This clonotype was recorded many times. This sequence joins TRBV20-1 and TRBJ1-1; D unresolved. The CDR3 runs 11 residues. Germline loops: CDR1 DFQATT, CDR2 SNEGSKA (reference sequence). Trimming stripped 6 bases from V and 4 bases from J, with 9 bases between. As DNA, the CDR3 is TGCAGTGCCCCAGTCGGCACTGAAGCTTTCTTT. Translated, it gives CSAPVGTEAFF.

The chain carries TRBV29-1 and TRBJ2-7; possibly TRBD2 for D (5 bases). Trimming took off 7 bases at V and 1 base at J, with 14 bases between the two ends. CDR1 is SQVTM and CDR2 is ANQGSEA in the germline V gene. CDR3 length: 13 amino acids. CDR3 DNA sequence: TGCAGCGCCGCACTAGAATATTCCTACGAGCAGTACTTC. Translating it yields CSAALEYSYEQYF.

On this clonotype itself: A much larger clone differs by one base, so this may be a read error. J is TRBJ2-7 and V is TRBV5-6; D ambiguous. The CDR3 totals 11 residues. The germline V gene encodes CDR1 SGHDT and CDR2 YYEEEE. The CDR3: CASSSSNEQYF. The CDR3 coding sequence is TGTGCCAGCAGCTCCTCCAACGAGCAGTACTTC.

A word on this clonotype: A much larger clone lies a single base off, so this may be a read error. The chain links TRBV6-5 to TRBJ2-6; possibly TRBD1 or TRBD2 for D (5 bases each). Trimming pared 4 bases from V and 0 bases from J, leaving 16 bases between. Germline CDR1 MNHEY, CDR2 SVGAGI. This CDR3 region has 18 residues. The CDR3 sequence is CASSCFWDGSSGANVLTF. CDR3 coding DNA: TGTGCCAGCAGTTGCTTCTGGGACGGCAGCTCTGGGGCCAACGTCCTGACTTTC.

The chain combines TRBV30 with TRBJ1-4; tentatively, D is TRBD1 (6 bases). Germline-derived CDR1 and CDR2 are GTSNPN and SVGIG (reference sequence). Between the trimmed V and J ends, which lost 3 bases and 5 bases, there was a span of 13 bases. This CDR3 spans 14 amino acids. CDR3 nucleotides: TGTGCCTGGAGGATGGGGGCGCGGAATGAAAAACTGTTTTTT. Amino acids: CAWRMGARNEKLFF.

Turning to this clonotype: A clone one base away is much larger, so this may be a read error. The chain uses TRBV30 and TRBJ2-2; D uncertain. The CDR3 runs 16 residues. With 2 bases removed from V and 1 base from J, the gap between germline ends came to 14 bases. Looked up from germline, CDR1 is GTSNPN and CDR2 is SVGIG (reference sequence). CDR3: CAWSSPGRVNTGELFF. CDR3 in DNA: TGTGCCTGGAGTTCCCCCGGACGGGTGAACACCGGGGAGCTGTTTTTT.

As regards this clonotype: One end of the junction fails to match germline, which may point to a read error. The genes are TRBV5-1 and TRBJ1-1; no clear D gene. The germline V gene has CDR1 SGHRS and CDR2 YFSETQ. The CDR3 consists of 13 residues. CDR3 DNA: TGCGCCCGCAGCTTGGCCGGGCGGTCTGAAGCTTTCTTT. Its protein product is CARSLAGRSEAFF.

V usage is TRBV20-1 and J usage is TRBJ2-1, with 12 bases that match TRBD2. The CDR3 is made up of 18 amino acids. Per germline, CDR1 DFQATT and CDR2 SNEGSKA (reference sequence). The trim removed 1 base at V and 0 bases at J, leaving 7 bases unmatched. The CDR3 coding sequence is TGCAGTGCTAGAGCGCTAGCGGGAGGGCCCGTCTCCTACAATGAGCAGTTCTTC. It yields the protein CSARALAGGPVSYNEQFF.

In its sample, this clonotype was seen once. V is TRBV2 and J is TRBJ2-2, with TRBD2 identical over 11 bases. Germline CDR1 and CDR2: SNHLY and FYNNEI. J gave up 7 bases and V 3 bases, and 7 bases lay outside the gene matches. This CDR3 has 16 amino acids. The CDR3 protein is CASSDRTSGFRGELFF. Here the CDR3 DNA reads TGTGCCAGCAGTGATAGGACTAGCGGGTTTCGCGGGGAGCTGTTTTTT.

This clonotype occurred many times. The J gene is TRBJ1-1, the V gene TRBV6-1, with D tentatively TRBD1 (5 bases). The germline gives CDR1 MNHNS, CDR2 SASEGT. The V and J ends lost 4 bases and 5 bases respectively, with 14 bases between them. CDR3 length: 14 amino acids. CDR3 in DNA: TGTGCCAGCAGTGCAGGACCTTGGGGGACTGAAGCTTTCTTT. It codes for CASSAGPWGTEAFF.

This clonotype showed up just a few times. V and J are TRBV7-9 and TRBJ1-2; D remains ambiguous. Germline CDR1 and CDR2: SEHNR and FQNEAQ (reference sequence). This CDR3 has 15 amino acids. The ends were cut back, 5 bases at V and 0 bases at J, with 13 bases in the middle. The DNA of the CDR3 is TGTGCCAGCAGCCGAGGATCTATACCTAACTATGGCTACACCTTC. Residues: CASSRGSIPNYGYTF.